This record looks at one TCR beta chain sequence and its context. These data originate in a study of identical twins. Each CDR3 protein is one row after TCRdb ran MiXCR on the 5' RACE reads. The sample holds 550,000 to 800,000 distinct CDR3 sequences; 7.1% are singletons and the top ten take around 1.6%. Germline-derived CDR1 and CDR2 are SGHRS and YFSETQ. This CDR3 is 15 amino acids long. J lost 3 bases, V lost 6 bases, and 5 bases had no gene match. The same sample was also used in a study of yellow fever vaccine responses in identical twins.

The sequence was obtained from a woman aged 18-30 years in good health. Sequencing input: PBMCs. J is TRBJ2-1 and V is TRBV5-1, with 11 bases fitting TRBD1. The CDR3 DNA reads TGCGCCAGCACCTCCGGGACAGGGGGCTACAATGAGCAGTTCTTC. Residues: CASTSGTGGYNEQFF. Variable domain in full (rest from reference TRBV5-1 and TRBJ2-1): KAGVTQTPRYLIKTRGQQVTLSCSPISGHRSVSWYQQTPGQGLQFLFEYFSETQRNKGNFPGRFSGRQFSNSRSEMNVSTLELGDSALYLCASTSGTGGYNEQFFGPGTRLTVL.